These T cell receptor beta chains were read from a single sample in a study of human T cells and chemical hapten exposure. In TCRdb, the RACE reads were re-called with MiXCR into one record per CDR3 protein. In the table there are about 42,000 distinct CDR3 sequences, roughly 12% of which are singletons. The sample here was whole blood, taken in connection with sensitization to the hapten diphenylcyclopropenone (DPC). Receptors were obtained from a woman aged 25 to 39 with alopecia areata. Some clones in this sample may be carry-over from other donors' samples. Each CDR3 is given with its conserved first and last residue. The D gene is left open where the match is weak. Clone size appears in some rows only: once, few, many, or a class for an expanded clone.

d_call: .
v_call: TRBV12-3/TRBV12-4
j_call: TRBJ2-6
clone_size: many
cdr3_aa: CASSFWRFGRSGANVLTF
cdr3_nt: TGTGCCAGCAGTTTTTGGCGATTTGGGCGGTCTGGGGCCAACGTCCTGACTTTC

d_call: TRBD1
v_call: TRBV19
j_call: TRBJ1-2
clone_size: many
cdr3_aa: CASRQGARYGYTF
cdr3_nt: TGTGCCAGCAGACAGGGGGCGAGGTATGGCTACACCTTC

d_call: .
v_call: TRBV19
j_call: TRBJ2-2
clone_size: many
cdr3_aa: CASSSPAGLSGELFF
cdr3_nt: TGTGCCAGTAGTAGTCCGGCGGGACTCTCCGGGGAGCTGTTTTTT

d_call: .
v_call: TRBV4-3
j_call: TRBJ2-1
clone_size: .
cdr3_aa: CASSRMEGIEQFF
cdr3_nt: TGCGCCAGCAGCCGAATGGAGGGTATTGAGCAGTTCTTC

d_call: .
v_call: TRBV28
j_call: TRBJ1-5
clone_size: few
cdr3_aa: CASTTTAKPQHF
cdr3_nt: TGTGCCAGCACGACGACAGCGAAGCCCCAGCATTTT

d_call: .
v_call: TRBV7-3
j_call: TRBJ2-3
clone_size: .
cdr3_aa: CANSLWDFTDTQYF
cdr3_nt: TGTGCCAACAGTTTATGGGACTTCACAGATACGCAGTATTTT

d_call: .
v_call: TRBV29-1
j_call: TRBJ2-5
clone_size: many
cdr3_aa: CSVAVAEETQYF
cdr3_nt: TGCAGCGTTGCAGTAGCGGAAGAGACCCAGTACTTC

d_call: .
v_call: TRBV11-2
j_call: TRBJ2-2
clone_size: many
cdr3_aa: CASSPFILYTGELFF
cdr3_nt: TGTGCCAGCAGCCCTTTTATTTTATACACCGGGGAGCTGTTTTTT

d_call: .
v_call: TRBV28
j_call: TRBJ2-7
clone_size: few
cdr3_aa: CASSLPGWGAREQYF
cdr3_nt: TGTGCCAGCAGTTTACCGGGATGGGGGGCGCGAGAGCAGTACTTC

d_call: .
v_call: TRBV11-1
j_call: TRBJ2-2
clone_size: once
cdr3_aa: CASSLGPSRGTGELFF
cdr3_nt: TGTGCCAGCAGCTTAGGGCCTAGCCGGGGGACCGGGGAGCTGTTTTTT

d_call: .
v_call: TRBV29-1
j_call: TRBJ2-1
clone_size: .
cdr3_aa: CSVDFGQLSYNEQFF
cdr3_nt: TGCAGCGTTGATTTCGGGCAGCTCTCCTACAATGAGCAGTTCTTC

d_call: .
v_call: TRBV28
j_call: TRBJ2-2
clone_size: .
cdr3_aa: CASKWAGELFF
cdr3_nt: TGTGCCAGCAAATGGGCCGGGGAGCTGTTTTTT

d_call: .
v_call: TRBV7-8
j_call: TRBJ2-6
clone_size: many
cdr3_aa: CASSLKVGANVLTF
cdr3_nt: TGTGCCAGCAGCTTAAAGGTTGGGGCCAACGTCCTGACTTTC

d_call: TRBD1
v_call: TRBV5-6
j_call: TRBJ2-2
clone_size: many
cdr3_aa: CASSFSTGYFLLNTGELFF
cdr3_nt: TGTGCCAGCAGCTTTTCGACAGGGTACTTCCTCTTGAACACCGGGGAGCTGTTTTTT

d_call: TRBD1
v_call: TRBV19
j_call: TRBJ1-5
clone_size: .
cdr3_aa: CASSIQGDSNQPQHF
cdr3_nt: TGTGCCAGTAGTATTCAGGGGGATAGCAATCAGCCCCAGCATTTT

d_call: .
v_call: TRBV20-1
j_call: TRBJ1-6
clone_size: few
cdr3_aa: CSGGAGYNSPLHF
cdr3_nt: TGCAGTGGGGGGGCTGGGTATAATTCACCCCTCCACTTT

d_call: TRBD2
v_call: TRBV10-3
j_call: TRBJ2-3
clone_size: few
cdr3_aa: CAISGATSSSTDTQYF
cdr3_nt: TGTGCCATCAGTGGAGCGACTAGCAGCAGTACAGATACGCAGTATTTT

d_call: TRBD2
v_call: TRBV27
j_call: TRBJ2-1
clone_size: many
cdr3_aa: CASSFETSGGTDEQFF
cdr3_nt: TGTGCCAGCAGTTTTGAGACTAGCGGTGGAACTGATGAGCAGTTCTTC

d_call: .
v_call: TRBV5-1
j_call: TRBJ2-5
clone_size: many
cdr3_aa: CASSLARAGQETQYF
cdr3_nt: TGCGCCAGCAGCTTGGCCAGGGCAGGCCAAGAGACCCAGTACTTC

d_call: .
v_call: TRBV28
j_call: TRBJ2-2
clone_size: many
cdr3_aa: CASSSGFTGELFF
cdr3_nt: TGTGCCAGCAGTTCAGGGTTCACCGGGGAGCTGTTTTTT

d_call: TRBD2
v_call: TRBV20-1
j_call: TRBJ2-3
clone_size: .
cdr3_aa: CSARGTSGVPSTDTQYF
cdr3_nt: TGCAGTGCTAGAGGGACTAGCGGGGTTCCGAGCACAGATACGCAGTATTTT

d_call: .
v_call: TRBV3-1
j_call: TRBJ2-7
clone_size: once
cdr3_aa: CASSQVAGYYEQYF
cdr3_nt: TGTGCCAGCAGCCAAGTCGCTGGTTACTACGAGCAGTACTTC

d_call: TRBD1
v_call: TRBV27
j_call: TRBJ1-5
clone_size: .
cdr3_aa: CASSGKTGPLGQPQHF
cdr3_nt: TGTGCCAGCAGTGGTAAGACAGGGCCTCTAGGTCAGCCCCAGCATTTT

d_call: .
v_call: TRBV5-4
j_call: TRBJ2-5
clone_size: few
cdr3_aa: CASSSKGAGETQYF
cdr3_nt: TGTGCCAGCAGCTCCAAGGGGGCGGGGGAGACCCAGTACTTC

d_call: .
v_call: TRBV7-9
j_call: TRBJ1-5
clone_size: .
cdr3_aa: CASSLSHLGNQPQHF
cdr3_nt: TGTGCCAGCAGCTTAAGCCACCTAGGCAATCAGCCCCAGCATTTT

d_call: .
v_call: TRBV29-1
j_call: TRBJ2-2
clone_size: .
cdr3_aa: CSVAGLGGLFF
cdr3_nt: TGCAGCGTCGCGGGACTTGGGGGGCTGTTTTTT

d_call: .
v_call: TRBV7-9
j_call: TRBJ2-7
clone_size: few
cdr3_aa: CAGGGQSSYEQYF
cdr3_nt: TGTGCCGGTGGGGGCCAGAGCTCCTACGAGCAGTACTTC

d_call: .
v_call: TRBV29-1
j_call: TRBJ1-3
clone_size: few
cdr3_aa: CSAEGGSGNTIYF
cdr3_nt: TGCAGCGCGGAGGGAGGGTCTGGAAACACCATATATTTT

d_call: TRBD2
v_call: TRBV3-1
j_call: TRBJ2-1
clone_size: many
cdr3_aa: CASSPQLSSGPYNEQFF
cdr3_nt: TGTGCCAGCAGCCCCCAACTTTCTAGCGGGCCGTACAATGAGCAGTTCTTC

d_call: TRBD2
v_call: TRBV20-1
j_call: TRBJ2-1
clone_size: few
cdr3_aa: CSARASGFPYNEQFF
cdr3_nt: TGCAGTGCTAGAGCTAGCGGATTTCCCTACAATGAGCAGTTCTTC

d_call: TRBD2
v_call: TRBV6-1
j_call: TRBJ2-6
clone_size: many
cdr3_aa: CASSRTSGRAMFSGANVLTF
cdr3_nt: TGTGCCAGCAGTCGGACTAGCGGGAGGGCCATGTTTTCTGGGGCCAACGTCCTGACTTTC

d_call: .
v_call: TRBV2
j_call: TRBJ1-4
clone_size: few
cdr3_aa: CASSATGFRGIFF
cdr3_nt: TGTGCCAGCAGCGCTACAGGGTTTCGTGGTATATTTTTT

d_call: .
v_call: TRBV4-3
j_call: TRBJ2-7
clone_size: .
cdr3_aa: CASSQDGLGEQYF
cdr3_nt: TGCGCCAGCAGCCAAGATGGACTCGGCGAGCAGTACTTC

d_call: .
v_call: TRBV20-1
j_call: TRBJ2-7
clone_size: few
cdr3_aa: CSAKNYEQYF
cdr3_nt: TGCAGTGCTAAAAACTACGAGCAGTACTTC

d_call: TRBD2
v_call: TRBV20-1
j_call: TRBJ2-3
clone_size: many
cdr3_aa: CSARDGGRAIDTQYF
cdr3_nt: TGCAGTGCTAGAGACGGAGGGAGGGCTATAGATACGCAGTATTTT

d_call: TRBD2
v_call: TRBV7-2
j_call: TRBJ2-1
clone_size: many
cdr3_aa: CASSFRWGGYNEQFF
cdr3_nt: TGTGCCAGCAGCTTTCGTTGGGGGGGTTACAATGAGCAGTTCTTC

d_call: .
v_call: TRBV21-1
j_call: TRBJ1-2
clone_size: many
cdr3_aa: CASSKAHKGKELNYGYTF
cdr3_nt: TGTGCCAGCAGCAAAGCGCATAAGGGGAAAGAACTAAACTATGGCTACACCTTC

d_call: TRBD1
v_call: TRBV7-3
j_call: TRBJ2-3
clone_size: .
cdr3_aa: CASSSQAMTGGGTDTQYF
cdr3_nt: TGTGCCAGCAGCTCCCAAGCCATGACAGGGGGCGGCACAGATACGCAGTATTTT

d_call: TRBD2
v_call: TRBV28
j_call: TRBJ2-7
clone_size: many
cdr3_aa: CASSLVGLAGDTQYF
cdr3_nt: TGTGCCAGCAGTTTGGTGGGACTAGCAGGGGATACGCAGTACTTC

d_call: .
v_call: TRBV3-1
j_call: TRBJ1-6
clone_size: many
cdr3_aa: CASSRVGHYNSPLHF
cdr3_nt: TGTGCCAGCAGCCGGGTCGGACACTATAATTCACCCCTCCACTTT

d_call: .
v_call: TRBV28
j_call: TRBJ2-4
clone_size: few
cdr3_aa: CASSLQGGEVKNIQYF
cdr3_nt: TGTGCCAGCAGTTTACAGGGGGGCGAGGTCAAAAACATTCAGTACTTC

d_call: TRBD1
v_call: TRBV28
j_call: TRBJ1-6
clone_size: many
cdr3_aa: CASRMTGSSYNSPLHF
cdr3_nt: TGTGCCAGCAGGATGACAGGGTCGTCCTATAATTCACCCCTCCACTTT

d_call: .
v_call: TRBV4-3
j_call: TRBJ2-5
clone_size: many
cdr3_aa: CASSQVRSQETQYF
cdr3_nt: TGCGCCAGCAGCCAAGTCAGAAGCCAAGAGACCCAGTACTTC

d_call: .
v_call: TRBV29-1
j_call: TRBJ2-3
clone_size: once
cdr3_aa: CSVQSGDTQYF
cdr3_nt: TGCAGCGTTCAATCCGGGGATACGCAGTATTTT

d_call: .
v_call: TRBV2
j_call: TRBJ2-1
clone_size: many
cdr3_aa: CASILGRGEQFF
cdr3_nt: TGTGCCAGCATTCTGGGGCGGGGTGAGCAGTTCTTC

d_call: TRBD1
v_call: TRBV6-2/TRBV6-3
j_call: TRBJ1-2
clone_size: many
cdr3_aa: CASSWTGEIGYTF
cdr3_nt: TGTGCCAGCAGTTGGACAGGGGAGATCGGCTACACCTTC

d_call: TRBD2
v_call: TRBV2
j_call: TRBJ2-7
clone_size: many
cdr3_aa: CASSPPSGYYEQYF
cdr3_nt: TGTGCCAGCAGTCCCCCTAGCGGATATTACGAGCAGTACTTC

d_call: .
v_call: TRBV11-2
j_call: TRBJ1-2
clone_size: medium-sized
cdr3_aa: CASWGRSGYTF
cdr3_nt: TGTGCCAGCTGGGGGAGATCTGGCTACACCTTC

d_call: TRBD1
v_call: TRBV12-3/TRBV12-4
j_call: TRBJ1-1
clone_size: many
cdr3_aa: CASSMGQVNTEAFF
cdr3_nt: TGTGCCAGCAGTATGGGACAGGTGAACACTGAAGCTTTCTTT

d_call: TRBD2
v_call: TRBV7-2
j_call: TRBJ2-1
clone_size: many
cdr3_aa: CASSLVRLAGGRSSYNEQFF
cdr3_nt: TGTGCCAGCAGCTTAGTACGGCTAGCGGGAGGGCGGAGCTCCTACAATGAGCAGTTCTTC

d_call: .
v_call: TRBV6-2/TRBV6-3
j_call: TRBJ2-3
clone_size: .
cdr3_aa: CASSYEAGHGTDTQYF
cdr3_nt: TGTGCCAGCAGTTACGAAGCGGGACATGGCACAGATACGCAGTATTTT

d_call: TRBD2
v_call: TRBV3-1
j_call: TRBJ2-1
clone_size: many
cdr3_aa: CASSSTSGSVYEQFF
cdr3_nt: TGTGCCAGCAGCTCGACTAGCGGGAGTGTTTATGAGCAGTTCTTC

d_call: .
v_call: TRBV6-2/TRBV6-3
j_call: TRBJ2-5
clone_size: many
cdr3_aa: CASSRSGVYGTQYF
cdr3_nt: TGTGCCAGCAGCAGAAGCGGCGTCTACGGGACCCAGTACTTC

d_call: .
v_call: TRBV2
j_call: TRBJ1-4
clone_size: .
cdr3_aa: CASVENREKSTTNEKLFF
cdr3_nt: TGTGCCAGCGTGGAAAACAGGGAGAAAAGTACAACTAATGAAAAACTGTTTTTT

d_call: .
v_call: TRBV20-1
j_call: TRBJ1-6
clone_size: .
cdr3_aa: CSARVGRPISPLHF
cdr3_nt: TGCAGTGCTAGAGTGGGCAGACCTATTTCACCCCTCCACTTT

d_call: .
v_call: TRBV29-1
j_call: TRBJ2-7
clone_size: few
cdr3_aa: CSVRAGRAYEQYF
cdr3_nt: TGCAGCGTTCGGGCAGGACGGGCCTACGAGCAGTACTTC

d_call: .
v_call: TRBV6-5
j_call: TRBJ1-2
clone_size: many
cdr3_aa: CASSTQPNYGYTF
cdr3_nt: TGTGCCAGCAGCACTCAGCCTAACTATGGCTACACCTTC